This TCR beta chain was captured by sequencing in a study of shared clonotypes between healthy human individuals. Germline CDR1 and CDR2: SEHNR and FQNEAQ (reference sequence). The V segment lost 4 bases and the J segment 15 bases; nucleotides outside the gene matches: 9. The CDR3 extends over 13 amino acids. Sequencing used immunoSEQ multiplex PCR; TCRdb keeps in-frame clones, though not all of them. Here the sample spans approximately 2.3 million clones, 80% to 95% being singletons. The rearrangement links TRBV7-9 to TRBJ2-3, with 11 bases that match TRBD2. The sequencing sample was made of naive CD4+ T cells from PBMCs. The subset is: CD45RA+ positively selected. The TCR sequence derives from a man aged 18-30 years in good health. Some clones in this sample may be carry-over from other donors' samples. CDR3 protein: CASSSPGLAVSYF. The CDR3 DNA is TGTGCCAGCAGCTCGCCGGGACTAGCGGTATCATATTTT. Full variable domain (rest looked up from reference TRBV7-9 and TRBJ2-3): DTGVSQNPRHKITKRGQNVTFRCDPISEHNRLYWYRQTLGQGPEFLTYFQNEAQLEKSRLLSDRFSAERPKGSFSTLEIQRTEQGDSAMYLCASSSPGLAVSYFGPGTRLTVL.